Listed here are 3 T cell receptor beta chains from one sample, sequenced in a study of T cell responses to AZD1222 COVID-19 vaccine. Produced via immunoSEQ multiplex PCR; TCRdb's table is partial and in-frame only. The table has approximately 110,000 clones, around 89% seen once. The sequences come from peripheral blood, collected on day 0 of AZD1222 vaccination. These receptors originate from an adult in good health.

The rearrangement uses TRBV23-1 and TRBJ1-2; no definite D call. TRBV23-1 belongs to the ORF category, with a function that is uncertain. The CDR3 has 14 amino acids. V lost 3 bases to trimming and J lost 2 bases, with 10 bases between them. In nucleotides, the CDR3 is TGCGCCAGCAGTCAGGAGGGCCCCAACTATGGCTACACCTTC. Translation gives CASSQEGPNYGYTF.

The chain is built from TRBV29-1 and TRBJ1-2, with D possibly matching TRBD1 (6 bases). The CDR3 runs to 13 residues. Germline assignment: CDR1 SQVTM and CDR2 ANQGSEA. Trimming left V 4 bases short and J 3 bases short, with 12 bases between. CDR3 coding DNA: TGCAGCGTTGGCAGGGGTGAGGACTATGGCTACACCTTC. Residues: CSVGRGEDYGYTF.

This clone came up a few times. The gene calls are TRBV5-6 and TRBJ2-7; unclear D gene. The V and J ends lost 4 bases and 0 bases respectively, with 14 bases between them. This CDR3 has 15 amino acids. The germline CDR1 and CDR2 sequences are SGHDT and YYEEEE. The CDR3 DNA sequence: TGTGCCAGCAGCCCCTCGTCAGCAAGCTCCTACGAGCAGTACTTC. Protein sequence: CASSPSSASSYEQYF.